These 32 T cell receptor beta chains were all obtained from the same sample, sequenced in a study of human T cells and chemical hapten exposure. Time point defined: pre-sensitization, week 0. Treatment here: therapeutic diphenylcyclopropenone sensitization with weekly scalp DPC. TCRdb re-called the RACE reads with MiXCR, one entry per CDR3 protein. The sample shows 380,000 or so distinct CDR3 sequences, around 5.5% of them seen only once. The material sequenced was whole blood, taken in connection with sensitization to the hapten diphenylcyclopropenone (DPC). These receptors were taken from a woman aged 18-29 years with alopecia areata. Some clones in this sample may be carry-over from other donors' samples.

The chain combines TRBV5-6 with TRBJ1-2; D not certain. Trimming removed 4 bases from V and 3 bases from J, with 10 bases in between. Per germline, CDR1 SGHDT and CDR2 YYEEEE. The CDR3 covers 13 residues. CDR3: CASSEASYYGYTF. Here the CDR3 DNA reads TGTGCCAGCAGCGAGGCAAGCTACTATGGCTACACCTTC.

In its sample, this clonotype was seen many times. This chain uses TRBV5-6 with TRBJ2-3, with TRBD2 matching over 9 bases. The CDR3 loop spans 15 amino acids. The trim removed 4 bases at V and 3 bases at J, leaving 6 bases unmatched. Germline CDR1 reads SGHDT; CDR2 reads YYEEEE. For the CDR3, the DNA is TGTGCCAGCAGCCCGGACGCGGGGGGGACAGATACGCAGTATTTT. It specifies CASSPDAGGTDTQYF.

The chain uses TRBV29-1 and TRBJ2-1; D remains ambiguous. The CDR3 runs to 10 residues. Trimming left V 4 bases short and J 7 bases short, with 5 bases between. From germline, CDR1 is SQVTM and CDR2 ANQGSEA. In nucleotides, the CDR3 is TGCAGCGTTGGTCGGAATGAGCAGTTCTTC. This encodes CSVGRNEQFF.

This rearrangement joins TRBV5-3 to TRBJ2-5; D perhaps matches TRBD2 (5 bases). Being an ORF, TRBV5-3 has a function that is uncertain. This CDR3 is built from 14 residues. Trimming took 5 bases from V and 5 from J, leaving 16 bases between them. The CDR3 sequence: CARRMERSQETQYF. CDR3 nucleotide sequence: TGTGCCAGAAGGATGGAGCGGTCGCAGGAGACCCAGTACTTC.

This clonotype was counted at least ten times. The chain recombines TRBV7-9 with TRBJ1-1; D gene unclear. Trimming took 2 bases from V and 1 from J, leaving 8 bases between them. Germline lookup yields CDR1 SEHNR and CDR2 FQNEAQ (reference sequence). The CDR3 totals 14 residues. The CDR3 DNA follows: TGTGCCAGCAGCTTAATGGTCAGGAACACTGAAGCTTTCTTT. Its protein product is CASSLMVRNTEAFF.

This clonotype was seen ten or more times. This chain connects TRBV3-1 to TRBJ2-1; 10 bases line up with TRBD2. Germline V gene data show CDR1 as LGHDT and CDR2 as YNNKEL (reference sequence). The CDR3 runs to 18 residues. The V and J ends lost 0 bases and 1 base, in that order; junction bases with no gene match: 6. The CDR3 region is CASSQDRLAGASYNEQFF. The CDR3 bases are TGTGCCAGCAGCCAAGATCGCCTAGCGGGGGCGTCCTACAATGAGCAGTTCTTC.

In this sample, this clonotype turned up a few times. The V and J genes are TRBV27 and TRBJ1-5; 7 bases map to TRBD1. With 8 bases clipped from V and 6 bases from J, the junction kept 10 bases outside the gene matches. The CDR3 is 14 amino acids. CDR1 and CDR2 (germline): MNHEY, SMNVEV (reference sequence). As DNA, the CDR3 is TGTGCCAGCGCCTTGACAGGGTGGGGTCAGCCCCAGCATTTT. Its translation: CASALTGWGQPQHF.

This clonotype was seen a handful of times. For the CDR3, the DNA is TGTGCCAGCTCACCAAGCCAGGGAACCTACAATGAGCAGTTCTTC. This sequence encodes CASSPSQGTYNEQFF. This chain links TRBV18 with TRBJ2-1; a possible D gene is TRBD1 (5 bases). The germline V gene has CDR1 KGHSH and CDR2 LQKENI. V dropped 2 bases and J dropped 2 bases, with 10 bases sitting between them. This CDR3 has 15 residues.

This clonotype has just a few counts. This chain joins TRBV6-2 or TRBV6-3 and TRBJ1-5; D call uncertain. Germline loops: CDR1 MNHEY, CDR2 SVGEGT. Trimming took off 6 bases at V and 3 bases at J, with 18 bases between the two ends. This CDR3 is 16 amino acids long. The CDR3 spells CASRTQMGQLNQPQHF. As DNA, the CDR3 is TGTGCCAGCAGAACACAGATGGGTCAGCTCAATCAGCCCCAGCATTTT.

This clonotype was counted many times. The V and J genes are TRBV12-3 or TRBV12-4 and TRBJ2-2, with 9 bases fitting TRBD1. Trimming at V came to 9 bases and at J to 4 bases, leaving 9 bases not matched to a gene. There are 15 residues in the CDR3. The CDR3: CASRGQGVSTGELFF. The CDR3 bases are TGTGCCAGTCGGGGACAGGGCGTTAGCACCGGGGAGCTGTTTTTT.

The V call is TRBV12-3 or TRBV12-4, the J call TRBJ2-3; TRBD2 matches at 7 bases. The CDR3 runs to 15 residues. The V and J ends lost 2 bases and 2 bases, in that order; junction bases with no gene match: 4. The CDR3 DNA reads as TGTGCCAGCAGTTTACAGCGGGGAAACACAGATACGCAGTATTTT. Translating it yields CASSLQRGNTDTQYF.

This clonotype was recorded at least ten times. The chain has TRBV5-1 and TRBJ2-7; D could derive from TRBD1 or TRBD2 (5 bases each). CDR3 length equals 15 residues. The V end lost 0 bases, the J end lost 6 bases, and 16 bases lay between the germline ends. Germline assignment: CDR1 SGHRS and CDR2 YFSETQ. CDR3 in DNA: TGCGCCAGCAGCTTGGCCGGGGCAGGGCCCTCCGAGCAGTACTTC. Amino acids: CASSLAGAGPSEQYF. The full variable domain, in which reference TRBV5-1 and TRBJ2-7 provide the parts outside the CDR3, is KAGVTQTPRYLIKTRGQQVTLSCSPISGHRSVSWYQQTPGQGLQFLFEYFSETQRNKGNFPGRFSGRQFSNSRSEMNVSTLELGDSALYLCASSLAGAGPSEQYFGPGTRLTVT.

This clonotype was found a few times. The chain is built from TRBV7-6 and TRBJ2-7; D is perhaps TRBD1 (5 bases). CDR3 size: 14 residues. Trimming left V 3 bases short and J 0 bases short, with 9 bases between. Germline V gene sequence: CDR1 SGHVS, CDR2 FNYEAQ. CDR3 coding DNA: TGTGCCAGCAGCTTCCGCAGGGACTCCTACGAGCAGTACTTC. It specifies CASSFRRDSYEQYF.

This clonotype was detected a few times. The chain is built from TRBV2 and TRBJ1-5; D is ambiguous. Trimming left V 1 base short and J 6 bases short, with 13 bases between. CDR3 length: 15 residues. CDR1 and CDR2 (germline): SNHLY, FYNNEI. The CDR3 is CASSEDRISSQPQHF. Here the CDR3 DNA reads TGTGCCAGCAGTGAAGACAGAATTAGTAGTCAGCCCCAGCATTTT.

This clonotype was seen many times. The rearrangement links TRBV3-1 to TRBJ2-5; D call uncertain. V was trimmed by 0 bases and J by 0 bases, leaving 5 bases between them. Germline V CDR1 and CDR2: LGHDT, YNNKEL (reference sequence). The CDR3 consists of 14 residues. The CDR3 bases are TGTGCCAGCAGCCAAGAACTGTACCAAGAGACCCAGTACTTC. This codes for CASSQELYQETQYF.

Points on this clonotype: Possible read error: a much larger clone is one base away. The chain joins TRBV28 to TRBJ1-5; a possible D gene is TRBD1 (6 bases). V shed 4 bases and J shed 5 bases, with 12 bases lying between them. The CDR3 is made up of 14 amino acids. CDR1 is MDHEN, CDR2 SYDVKM, per germline. The CDR3 region is CASSSGQSYQPQHF. In DNA form, the CDR3 reads TGTGCCAGCAGTTCTGGACAGAGCTATCAGCCCCAGCATTTT. The variable domain in full, with the rest retrieved from reference TRBV28 and TRBJ1-5, is DVKVTQSSRYLVKRTGEKVFLECVQDMDHENMFWYRQDPGLGLRLIYFSYDVKMKEKGDIPEGYSVSREKKERFSLILESASTNQTSMYLCASSSGQSYQPQHFGDGTRLSIL.

This clonotype was seen many times. This sequence joins TRBV6-5 and TRBJ1-3; D not resolved. Germline V gene data show CDR1 as MNHEY and CDR2 as SVGAGI. The CDR3 is 14 residues long. V was trimmed by 2 bases and J by 2 bases, leaving 7 bases between them. CDR3 in DNA: TGTGCCAGCAGTTACGGCGGGGCTGGAAACACCATATATTTT. The encoded protein is CASSYGGAGNTIYF.

This clonotype was counted at least ten times. The V and J genes are TRBV18 and TRBJ1-5; 11 bases line up with TRBD1. CDR1 and CDR2 from the germline V gene are KGHSH and LQKENI. There are 16 residues in the CDR3. Trimming removed 4 bases from V and 7 bases from J; junction bases left unmatched: 9. The CDR3 sequence is CASSLTGTGGDQPQHF. In nucleotides, the CDR3 is TGTGCCAGCTCACTTACCGGGACAGGGGGAGACCAGCCCCAGCATTTT.

In this sample, this clonotype turned up a few times. The chain combines TRBV10-3 with TRBJ1-1; no definite D call. Germline CDR1 is ENHRY and CDR2 is SYGVKD. V lost 0 bases, J lost 8 bases, and 13 bases lay in between. This CDR3 is 14 amino acids long. DNA of the CDR3: TGTGCCATCAGTGAGTCAGGCCCGAGGAGCGAAGCTTTCTTT. Translation gives CAISESGPRSEAFF.

This clonotype was counted at least ten times. This sequence joins TRBV20-1 and TRBJ1-1, with a weak D call TRBD1 (6 bases). Trimming shortened V by 0 bases and J by 6 bases, and 20 bases separated the two germline ends. The CDR3 has 16 residues. Germline V lookup: CDR1 DFQATT, CDR2 SNEGSKA (reference sequence). The CDR3 sequence is CSARDNVLGGGPEAFF. The CDR3 region has the DNA TGCAGTGCTAGAGATAACGTGCTAGGGGGAGGCCCTGAAGCTTTCTTT.

Only a few counts were recorded for this clonotype. This chain links TRBV5-5 with TRBJ1-2; 8 bases are shared with TRBD1. Trimming took 3 bases from V and 7 from J; bases not matched to a gene: 14. The CDR3 is 16 residues long. The V gene's germline CDR1 is SGHKS and CDR2 YYEKEE (reference sequence). DNA of the CDR3: TGTGCCAGCAGCTCGAACCCCGGACAGGGAAGAAGTGGCTACACCTTC. Its translation: CASSSNPGQGRSGYTF.

The chain uses TRBV6-4 and TRBJ2-2; D gene ambiguous. This CDR3 contains 12 residues. CDR1 is MRHNA and CDR2 is SNTAGT in the germline V gene. V was trimmed by 3 bases and J by 4 bases, leaving 3 bases between them. Here the CDR3 reads CASSDSTGELFF. The CDR3 DNA sequence: TGTGCCAGCAGTGATAGCACCGGGGAGCTGTTTTTT.

This clonotype was recorded many times. The V and J genes are TRBV7-2 and TRBJ1-5; no clear D gene. This CDR3 has 12 amino acids. V was shortened by 5 bases and J by 5 bases, with 7 bases between the two germline ends. Germline V gene lookup returns CDR1 SGHTA and CDR2 FQGNSA. CDR3 sequence: CASSLTHQPQHF. CDR3 DNA sequence: TGTGCCAGCAGCCTGACTCATCAGCCCCAGCATTTT.

The V call is TRBV7-2, the J call TRBJ2-5; possibly TRBD1 or TRBD2 for D (6 bases each). CDR3 length: 14 residues. Per germline, CDR1 SGHTA and CDR2 FQGNSA. The ends were cut back, 5 bases at V and 2 bases at J, with 12 bases in the middle. CDR3 coding DNA: TGTGCCAGCAGCCCCGGGGGCCTGCAAGAGACCCAGTACTTC. Its translation: CASSPGGLQETQYF.

The chain recombines TRBV6-2 or TRBV6-3 with TRBJ1-5; D is undetermined. Germline CDR1 reads MNHEY; CDR2 reads SVGEGT. The CDR3 contains 13 residues. Deletions cut 7 bases from V and 4 bases from J, with 11 bases between. This CDR3 is CASTGHLNQPQHF. CDR3 sequence (DNA): TGTGCCAGCACTGGGCACCTAAATCAGCCCCAGCATTTT.

The chain has TRBV9 and TRBJ1-2; D may be TRBD1 (6 bases). Trimming took 4 bases from V and 8 from J, leaving 18 bases between them. Germline V gene sequence: CDR1 SGDLS, CDR2 YYNGEE. The length of the CDR3 is 14 residues. For the CDR3, the DNA is TGTGCCAGCAGCTCCCAACAGGGCGGAAGAGGCTACACCTTC. Translated, it gives CASSSQQGGRGYTF.

This clonotype was seen ten or more times. This chain joins TRBV4-2 and TRBJ1-5; 7 nucleotides agree with TRBD1. Germline CDR1 reads LGHNA; CDR2 reads YNFKEQ. J was trimmed by 0 bases and V by 4 bases; bases with no gene match: 3. The CDR3 extends over 15 amino acids. The CDR3 is CASSRTGDSNQPQHF. CDR3 bases: TGTGCCAGCAGCCGGACAGGAGATAGCAATCAGCCCCAGCATTTT.

This clonotype was recorded at least ten times. CDR3 bases: TGCAGCGTTGAAAAACGATTGCGGGGAGGAGCTTTCTTT. Translating it yields CSVEKRLRGGAFF. The chain joins TRBV29-1 to TRBJ1-1; D is unclear. The V gene lost 2 bases and the J gene lost 10 bases, with 17 bases spanning the gap. The CDR3 sequence is 13 residues long. The germline V gene encodes CDR1 SQVTM and CDR2 ANQGSEA.

This clonotype came up many times. This chain uses TRBV2 with TRBJ2-7; D gene ambiguous. Germline CDR1 reads SNHLY; CDR2 reads FYNNEI. The length of the CDR3 is 13 residues. Between the trimmed V and J ends, which lost 2 bases and 1 base, there was a span of 6 bases. The CDR3 DNA follows: TGTGCCAGCAGTGAACAGGCGTCCTACGAGCAGTACTTC. Residues: CASSEQASYEQYF.

CDR3 DNA: TGTGCCAGCAGCTCTTCTTCCACGGATAACGAGCAGTACTTC. Residues: CASSSSSTDNEQYF. The V call is TRBV7-2, the J call TRBJ2-7; D remains ambiguous. Trimming pared 4 bases from V and 5 bases from J, leaving 15 bases between. Germline values: CDR1 SGHTA, CDR2 FQGNSA. The CDR3 is 14 residues long.

The chain couples TRBV12-3 or TRBV12-4 to TRBJ1-5; D is unresolved. The CDR3 totals 13 residues. V lost 2 bases and J 7 bases, leaving 9 bases between the germline ends. The CDR3 nucleotides are TGTGCCAGCAGTTTAAATGAGGGACAGCCCCAGCATTTT. Translated, it gives CASSLNEGQPQHF.

This clonotype turned up a few times. The rearrangement links TRBV11-1 to TRBJ2-7; 7 bases align to TRBD1. Trimming cost V 6 bases and J 6 bases; bases outside gene matches: 11. Looked up from germline, CDR1 is SGHAT and CDR2 is FQDESV (reference sequence). This CDR3 is built from 14 residues. This chain's CDR3 is CASSSQGTYGEQYF. In DNA, the CDR3 is TGTGCCAGCAGTTCACAGGGGACGTACGGCGAGCAGTACTTC.